The present entry profiles one T cell receptor beta chain with its context. The CDR3 totals 14 residues. The sample comes from a study of blood T cell repertoires in COVID-19. Using immunoSEQ multiplex PCR, the repertoire was profiled, and TCRdb retains in-frame clones only, with some absent. The table has about 120,000 clones, around 80% seen once; the top ten hold 16%. Sequencing was performed on peripheral blood. This TCR was recovered from a man aged 55 to 70 with active or convalescent COVID-19. V gene TRBV21-1 combines with J gene TRBJ2-7; no check of the table's D call, TRBD1, against the DNA was made. TRBV21-1 is assigned pseudogene status. CDR3 bases: TGTGCCAGCGGTTTGGGGACAGGGGCCTACGAGCAGTACTTC. It translates to CASGLGTGAYEQYF.